Presented here are 22 T cell receptor beta chains from one specimen sequenced in a study of T cell repertoires in cytomegalovirus infection. Their target antigens are unknown. TCRdb redid the calling of the reads with MiXCR, one entry per CDR3 protein. The sample has roughly 860,000 distinct CDR3 sequences, approximately 29% seen once. The sample here was cultured CD8+ T cells from PBMCs, taken from culture after CMV antigen stimulation. The receptors derive from a human donor in good health (CMV status not recorded). Some clones in this sample may be carry-over from other donors' samples.

The chain combines TRBV7-8 with TRBJ1-1; D unclear. Deletions cut 1 base from V and 10 bases from J, with 19 bases between. Germline assignment: CDR1 SGHVS and CDR2 FQNEAQ. This CDR3 has 15 residues. The CDR3 DNA reads TGTGCCAGCAGCTTAGTGGGAGGGCCCTCGGAGTCAGCTTTCTTT. The encoded protein is CASSLVGGPSESAFF.

A note on this clonotype: A read error may be the cause here, since a much bigger clone is one base away. V gene TRBV7-2 combines with J gene TRBJ2-3, with TRBD2 matching over 13 bases. This CDR3 is built from 17 residues. In germline, CDR1 is SGHTA, CDR2 FQGNSA. The CDR3 here is CANSPLLRLAGGDTQYF. CDR3 nucleotide sequence: TGTGCCAACAGCCCTCTACTCCGACTAGCGGGGGGAGATACGCAGTATTTT.

V is TRBV4-3 and J is TRBJ1-6; D gene uncertain. V lost 0 bases and J 8 bases, leaving 11 bases between the germline ends. Germline V lookup: CDR1 LGHNA, CDR2 YSLEER. This CDR3 is 15 amino acids long. The CDR3 reads CASSQDFPPYSPLHF. CDR3 sequence (DNA): TGCGCCAGCAGCCAAGATTTTCCCCCTTATTCACCCCTCCACTTT.

The rearrangement uses TRBV6-5 and TRBJ2-7; tentatively, D is TRBD2 (5 bases). This CDR3 comprises 13 residues. Germline V gives CDR1 MNHEY, CDR2 SVGAGI. V lost 4 bases and J 0 bases, leaving 7 bases between the germline ends. The DNA for the CDR3 is TGTGCCAGCAGTTCGGGGTTCTCCTACGAGCAGTACGTC. Translated: CASSSGFSYEQYV.

The rearrangement joins TRBV2 to TRBJ2-5; maybe TRBD2 (5 bases). Trimming stripped 2 bases from V and 5 bases from J, with 15 bases between. CDR1 is SNHLY, CDR2 FYNNEI, per germline. The CDR3 contains 15 residues. The DNA for the CDR3 is TGTGCCAGCAGTGAAAGGGATCTGGCGGGCGAGACCCAGTACTTC. Protein product: CASSERDLAGETQYF.

The gene calls are TRBV28 and TRBJ1-5; the match to TRBD1 covers 10 bases. J gave up 5 bases and V 1 base, and 5 bases lay outside the gene matches. This CDR3 region has 16 residues. Germline-derived CDR1 and CDR2 are MDHEN and SYDVKM. Here the CDR3 reads CASSLLDRGFDQPQHF. CDR3 nucleotide sequence: TGTGCCAGCAGTTTATTGGACAGGGGGTTCGATCAGCCCCAGCATTTT.

V and J are TRBV20-1 and TRBJ1-1; tentative D call: TRBD1 (5 bases). This CDR3 comprises 14 residues. Germline-derived CDR1 and CDR2 are DFQATT and SNEGSKA (reference sequence). V was shortened by 0 bases and J by 6 bases, with 14 bases between the two germline ends. The CDR3 is CSARDLYRGPEAFF. As DNA, the CDR3 is TGCAGTGCTAGAGATCTATACCGGGGCCCTGAAGCTTTCTTT.

The CDR3 DNA reads as TGTGCCAGCAGTGTTGACGAGAGGGCCGGGGAGCTGTTTTTT. Encoded protein: CASSVDERAGELFF. This chain links TRBV12-3 or TRBV12-4 with TRBJ2-2, with D maybe TRBD2 (5 bases). This CDR3 comprises 14 residues. With 5 bases removed from V and 6 bases from J, the gap between germline ends came to 13 bases.

This clonotype has ten or more counts. The chain couples TRBV11-2 to TRBJ1-6; maybe TRBD1 (5 bases). Trimming shortened V by 0 bases and J by 8 bases, and 14 bases separated the two germline ends. This CDR3 spans 16 amino acids. CDR1 and CDR2 from the germline V gene are SGHAT and FQNNGV. The CDR3 nucleotides are TGTGCCAGCAGCTTAGATCGGCAGGGATGGGATTCACCCCTCCACTTT. As protein: CASSLDRQGWDSPLHF.

The rearrangement joins TRBV10-2 to TRBJ1-5, with TRBD1 identical over 7 bases. The V and J ends lost 5 bases and 6 bases, in that order; junction bases with no gene match: 4. Looked up from germline, CDR1 is WSHSY and CDR2 is SAAADI. The CDR3 has 13 amino acids. As DNA, the CDR3 is TGCGCCAGCAGTTTAGACAGGGTTCAGCCCCAGCATTTT. It encodes CASSLDRVQPQHF.

The chain is built from TRBV7-6 and TRBJ1-1, with a possible D match to TRBD1 (6 bases). There are 14 residues in the CDR3. The germline V gene encodes CDR1 SGHVS and CDR2 FNYEAQ. V was clipped by 4 bases and J by 7 bases, with 16 bases between them. CDR3 in amino acids: CASSSLQGSLEAFF. The CDR3 region has the DNA TGTGCCAGCAGCTCACTACAGGGCAGCCTTGAAGCTTTCTTT.

The J gene is TRBJ2-1, the V gene TRBV15, with D unclear. Germline CDR1 is LNHNV and CDR2 is YYDKDF (reference sequence). V lost 0 bases and J 0 bases, leaving 15 bases between the germline ends. The CDR3 is 18 residues long. CDR3 amino acids: CATSRDPLIVSSYNEQFF. As DNA, the CDR3 is TGTGCCACCAGCAGAGACCCCCTAATAGTGAGCTCCTACAATGAGCAGTTCTTC.

This chain connects TRBV27 to TRBJ2-1; TRBD2 might be the D (6 bases). The length of the CDR3 is 15 residues. Germline V gene sequence: CDR1 MNHEY, CDR2 SMNVEV (reference sequence). V shed 10 bases and J shed 5 bases, with 21 bases lying between them. DNA of the CDR3: TGTGCCAACAGGACTACAGGTACAGGAGACAATGAGCAGTTCTTC. Protein product: CANRTTGTGDNEQFF.

This sequence joins TRBV11-1 and TRBJ2-2; perhaps TRBD1 as D (6 bases). The germline CDR1 and CDR2 sequences are SGHAT and FQDESV (reference sequence). The CDR3 runs to 15 residues. V lost 0 bases, J lost 7 bases, and 12 bases lay in between. The CDR3 bases are TGTGCCAGCAGCTTAGCACAGGGAAGCATCGGGGAGCTGTTTTTT. Residues: CASSLAQGSIGELFF.

This sequence joins TRBV6-5 and TRBJ1-1; D is ambiguous. CDR1 MNHEY and CDR2 SVGAGI come from the germline V gene. Trimming pared 0 bases from V and 0 bases from J, leaving 5 bases between. This CDR3 comprises 14 residues. CDR3 amino acids: CASSYSVLNTEAFF. The DNA of the CDR3 is TGTGCCAGCAGTTACTCAGTCCTGAACACTGAAGCTTTCTTT.

The V call is TRBV7-9, the J call TRBJ2-3, with D uncertain. CDR1 is SEHNR, CDR2 FQNEAQ, per germline (reference sequence). Trimming took off 3 bases at V and 1 base at J, with 11 bases between the two ends. CDR3 length equals 15 residues. The CDR3 coding sequence is TGTGCCAGCAGCTTCCCAGCCCGGGGCACAGATACGCAGTATTTT. This gives the protein CASSFPARGTDTQYF.

V is TRBV12-3 or TRBV12-4 and J is TRBJ2-1; D is unresolved. The V gene lost 10 bases and the J gene lost 3 bases, with 10 bases spanning the gap. The CDR3 has 12 amino acids. CDR3 sequence: CANSPSYNEQFF. The CDR3 bases are TGTGCCAACAGCCCCAGCTACAATGAGCAGTTCTTC.

This clonotype was seen just once. The chain carries TRBV5-6 and TRBJ2-1; D might be TRBD1 (5 bases). The CDR3 is made up of 13 amino acids. Germline assignment: CDR1 SGHDT and CDR2 YYEEEE. Trimming left V 4 bases short and J 5 bases short, with 10 bases between. As DNA, the CDR3 is TGTGCCAGCAGCGCCGTGACAGACAATGAGCAGTTCTTC. Its translation: CASSAVTDNEQFF.

V is TRBV27 and J is TRBJ2-1; TRBD2 is a possible D gene (6 bases). The V gene lost 5 bases and the J gene lost 0 bases, with 14 bases spanning the gap. The CDR3 is 16 residues long. CDR1 and CDR2 from the germline V gene are MNHEY and SMNVEV (reference sequence). CDR3 nucleotide sequence: TGTGCCAGCAGTGGTACTGGGGGGAGCTCCTACAATGAGCAGTTCTTC. Protein: CASSGTGGSSYNEQFF.

This chain links TRBV7-9 with TRBJ2-7; weak D call: TRBD1 (5 bases). Germline V gives CDR1 SEHNR, CDR2 FQNEAQ (reference sequence). The CDR3 spans 13 residues. The ends were cut back, 10 bases at V and 0 bases at J, with 13 bases in the middle. CDR3 DNA: TGTGCCACTACACCAGGGTTCTCCTACGAGCAGTACTTC. Protein product: CATTPGFSYEQYF.

V is TRBV20-1 and J is TRBJ1-5; D gene uncertain. Trimming removed 5 bases at V and 2 bases at J, with 13 bases between. The CDR3 sequence is 14 residues long. Germline CDR1 is DFQATT and CDR2 is SNEGSKA (reference sequence). The CDR3 sequence: CSAPRTAGNQPQHF. The CDR3 DNA reads TGCAGTGCTCCCCGTACCGCGGGCAATCAGCCCCAGCATTTT.

V usage is TRBV6-6 and J usage is TRBJ2-3; 11 nucleotides match TRBD2. This CDR3 region has 15 residues. Germline V gives CDR1 MNHNY, CDR2 SVGAGI (reference sequence). Trimming took 4 bases from V and 3 from J; bases not matched to a gene: 3. The CDR3 DNA reads TGTGCCAGCAGTTTTAGCGGGAGGGCAACAGATACGCAGTATTTT. Translation gives CASSFSGRATDTQYF.